This TCR beta chain emerged from a study of T cells after yellow fever vaccination. The CDR3 totals 13 residues. The V gene's germline CDR1 is MNHNY and CDR2 SVGAGI (reference sequence). The junction had 8 bases not matched to a gene; V was cut back by 6 bases and J by 6 bases. TCRdb reprocessed the 5' RACE reads via MiXCR and lists one record per CDR3 protein. The sample records 300,000 or so distinct CDR3 sequences, around 6.8% being singletons. The sequencing used PBMCs, collected roughly 47 days after the first yellow fever vaccination. V is TRBV6-6 and J is TRBJ2-7, with TRBD1 matching over 7 bases. The source is a young man who received the YFV17D yellow fever vaccine. The CDR3 DNA follows: TGTGCCAGCAGCCCCGCGACAGGGATCGAGCAGTACGTC. As protein: CASSPATGIEQYV.